These T cell receptor beta chains were read from a single sample in a study of blood T cell repertoires in COVID-19. Profiling relied on immunoSEQ multiplex PCR, and the TCRdb table lists in-frame clones only, not all of them. The sample has 250,000 or so clones; approximately 90% are singletons. Sequencing was performed on PBMCs or T cells enriched from blood (not recorded which). These receptors originate from a woman aged 25 to 45 with acute COVID-19. CDR3s include the opening cysteine and the closing phenylalanine or tryptophan. A D gene is named only where the DNA matches it firmly. Expanded clones are given a class, and other clones once, few, many or no size at all.

D	size	V	J	CDR3	DNA
NA	NA	TRBV27	TRBJ2-3	CASSPRVLSTDTQYF	TGTGCCAGCAGTCCACGGGTTCTTAGCACAGATACGCAGTATTTT
NA	once	TRBV28	TRBJ1-2	CASRLGGEYGYTF	TGTGCCAGCAGGCTAGGGGGGGAATATGGCTACACCTTC
TRBD2	NA	TRBV7-9	TRBJ2-7	CASSRTSGNYEQYF	TGTGCCAGCAGCCGGACTAGCGGGAACTACGAGCAGTACTTC
NA	NA	TRBV5-4	TRBJ2-1	CASSLGQSGNEQFF	TGTGCCAGCAGCTTGGGACAGAGTGGTAATGAGCAGTTCTTC
TRBD1	NA	TRBV28	TRBJ1-3	CASSAPQGVGNTIYF	TGTGCCAGCAGTGCCCCCCAGGGGGTCGGAAACACCATATATTTT
NA	NA	TRBV3-1/TRBV3-2	TRBJ1-5	CASSQDTGRGQPQHF	TGTGCCAGCAGCCAAGATACGGGGAGAGGTCAGCCCCAGCATTTT
NA	NA	TRBV5-4	TRBJ1-6	CASSLGGEISYNSPLHF	TGTGCCAGCAGCTTGGGGGGGGAGATTTCCTATAATTCACCCCTCCACTTT
TRBD1	NA	TRBV4-3	TRBJ2-2	CASSQRGTGGSTGELFF	TGCGCCAGCAGCCAGAGGGGAACAGGGGGCAGCACCGGGGAGCTGTTTTTT
TRBD1	NA	TRBV4-1	TRBJ2-6	CASDRGPSGANVLTF	TGCGCCAGCGACAGGGGACCCTCTGGGGCCAACGTCCTGACTTTC
NA	NA	TRBV11-2	TRBJ1-5	CASSLVGSNQPQHF	TGTGCCAGCAGCTTAGTGGGCAGCAATCAGCCCCAGCATTTT
TRBD1	NA	TRBV7-9	TRBJ1-3	CASSSERTGGNTIYF	TGTGCCAGCAGCTCGGAGAGGACAGGGGGAAACACCATATATTTT
NA	NA	TRBV14	TRBJ2-3	CASSQDRTPVNTQYF	TGTGCCAGCAGCCAAGATCGCACACCCGTAAATACGCAGTATTTT
TRBD2	NA	TRBV2	TRBJ2-7	CASIRLASGIGEQYF	TGTGCCAGCATACGACTGGCTAGCGGGATTGGCGAGCAGTACTTC
TRBD1	once	TRBV5-6	TRBJ2-1	CASSLNRDSLYNEQFF	TGTGCCAGCAGCTTGAACCGGGACAGTCTATACAATGAGCAGTTCTTC
NA	NA	TRBV28	TRBJ1-4	CASTGAVGGEKLFF	TGTGCCAGCACAGGGGCCGTCGGTGGTGAAAAACTGTTTTTT
NA	few	TRBV6-2/TRBV6-3	TRBJ1-5	CASSYRTQDSWFSNQPQHF	TGTGCCAGCAGTTACAGGACCCAGGACAGCTGGTTCAGCAATCAGCCCCAGCATTTT
NA	NA	TRBV7-2	TRBJ1-5	CASSLEQVYQPQHF	TGTGCCAGCAGCTTAGAGCAGGTTTATCAGCCCCAGCATTTT
NA	NA	TRBV2	TRBJ1-5	CASTGGGPQPQHF	TGTGCCAGCACGGGAGGGGGGCCCCAGCCCCAGCATTTT
NA	NA	TRBV7-3	TRBJ1-1	CASSLSADVMNTEAFF	TGTGCCAGCAGCTTATCGGCGGATGTAATGAACACTGAAGCTTTCTTT
NA	NA	TRBV7-2	TRBJ2-2	CASSLNSGNTGELFF	TGTGCCAGCAGCCTAAACAGCGGGAACACCGGGGAGCTGTTTTTT
NA	NA	TRBV18	TRBJ1-1	CASSQADSSQSFF	TGTGCCAGCTCACAAGCGGACAGCAGTCAGTCTTTCTTT
NA	NA	TRBV24-1	TRBJ2-1	CATSDGSPRLVENEQFF	TGTGCCACCAGTGACGGATCCCCGAGACTCGTAGAGAATGAGCAGTTCTTC
TRBD1	NA	TRBV24-1	TRBJ2-3	CATRGQGATDTQYF	TGTGCCACCAGGGGACAGGGGGCAACAGATACGCAGTATTTT
NA	NA	TRBV7-2	TRBJ2-7	CASSISPGSSYEQYF	TGTGCCAGCAGCATTTCCCCGGGTTCTTCCTACGAGCAGTACTTC
NA	NA	TRBV7-6	TRBJ2-3	CASSLATSTDTQYF	TGTGCCAGCAGCTTAGCGACTAGCACAGATACGCAGTATTTT
TRBD2	NA	TRBV24-1	TRBJ2-5	CATSDSGLAGGLKTQYF	TGTGCCACCAGTGATTCGGGACTAGCGGGAGGGCTAAAGACCCAGTACTTC
NA	NA	TRBV10-3	TRBJ1-3	CAISPTVFSGNTIYF	TGTGCCATCAGTCCGACAGTTTTCTCTGGAAACACCATATATTTT
NA	NA	TRBV27	TRBJ1-1	CASSLRGTEAFF	TGTGCCAGCAGTTTGCGTGGCACTGAAGCTTTCTTT
NA	NA	TRBV2	TRBJ2-2	CASSVGVGELFF	TGTGCCAGCAGTGTCGGGGTCGGGGAGCTGTTTTTT
TRBD2	NA	TRBV11-3	TRBJ2-1	CASSPRLAGAYNEQFF	TGTGCCAGCAGCCCGAGACTAGCGGGGGCATACAATGAGCAGTTCTTC
TRBD1	NA	TRBV19	TRBJ1-5	CASRMPGGAGQPQHF	TGTGCCAGTAGGATGCCAGGGGGCGCCGGGCAGCCCCAGCATTTT
NA	NA	TRBV6-4	TRBJ1-2	CASPRQPLRGYTF	TGTGCCAGCCCGCGACAGCCGTTACGAGGCTACACCTTC
NA	few	TRBV5-1	TRBJ1-1	CASSFKTDTEAFF	TGCGCCAGCAGCTTTAAAACAGACACTGAAGCTTTCTTT
TRBD1	NA	TRBV5-1	TRBJ2-7	CASSLGTGGFYEQYF	TGCGCCAGCAGCTTGGGAACAGGGGGGTTTTACGAGCAGTACTTC
NA	NA	TRBV6-2/TRBV6-3	TRBJ2-2	CASSYDRNTGELFF	TGTGCCAGCAGTTACGACAGAAACACCGGGGAGCTGTTTTTT
TRBD1	NA	TRBV2	TRBJ1-6	CASSDQGDRGNNSPLHF	TGTGCCAGCAGTGATCAGGGGGACAGGGGGAACAATTCACCCCTCCACTTT